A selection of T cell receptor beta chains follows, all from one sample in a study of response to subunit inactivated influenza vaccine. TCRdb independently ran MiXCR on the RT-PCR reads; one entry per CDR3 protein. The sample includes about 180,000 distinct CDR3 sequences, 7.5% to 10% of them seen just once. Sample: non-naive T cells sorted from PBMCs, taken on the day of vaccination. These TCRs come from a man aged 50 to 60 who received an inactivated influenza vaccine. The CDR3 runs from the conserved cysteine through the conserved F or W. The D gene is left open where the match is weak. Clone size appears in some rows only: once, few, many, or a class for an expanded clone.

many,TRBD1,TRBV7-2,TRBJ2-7,CASSFSRDRVGAYEQYF,TGTGCCAGCAGCTTTTCCCGGGACAGGGTCGGGGCCTACGAGCAGTACTTC
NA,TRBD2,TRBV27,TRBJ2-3,CASRRLAGSTDTQYF,TGTGCCAGCAGAAGACTAGCGGGATCCACAGATACGCAGTATTTT
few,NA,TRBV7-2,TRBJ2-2,CASSPMGGPGELFF,TGTGCCAGCAGCCCCATGGGGGGCCCCGGGGAGCTGTTTTTT
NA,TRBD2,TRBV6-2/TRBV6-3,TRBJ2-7,CASSTAGSYEQYF,TGTGCCAGCAGTACAGCGGGATCCTACGAGCAGTACTTC
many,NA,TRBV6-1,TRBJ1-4,CASTPGRALATNEKLFF,TGTGCCAGCACCCCTGGACGGGCCCTGGCAACTAATGAAAAACTGTTTTTT
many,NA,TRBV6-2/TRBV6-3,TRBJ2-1,CASSPTRSSYNEQFF,TGTGCCAGCAGTCCAACTAGGAGCTCCTACAATGAGCAGTTCTTC
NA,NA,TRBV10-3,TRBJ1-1,CAISQQVAVTEAFF,TGTGCCATCAGCCAACAGGTTGCGGTCACTGAAGCTTTCTTT
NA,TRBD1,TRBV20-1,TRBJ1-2,CSAPQGALGYTF,TGCAGTGCTCCCCAGGGGGCTTTAGGCTACACCTTC
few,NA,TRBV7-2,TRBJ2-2,CAIPAAGQFNTGELFF,TGTGCCATCCCAGCGGCGGGACAGTTCAACACCGGGGAGCTGTTTTTT
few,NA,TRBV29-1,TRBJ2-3,CSVDRGGTDTQYF,TGCAGCGTTGATCGGGGTGGCACAGATACGCAGTATTTT
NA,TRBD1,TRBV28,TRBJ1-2,CASRRDRNYGYTF,TGTGCCAGCAGGAGGGACAGAAACTATGGCTACACCTTC
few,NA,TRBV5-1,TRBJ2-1,CASSLSRAFNEQFF,TGCGCCAGCAGCTTGAGTAGGGCTTTCAATGAGCAGTTCTTC
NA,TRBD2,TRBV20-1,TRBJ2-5,CSARDIFGLGQEETQYF,TGCAGTGCTAGAGATATCTTTGGACTAGGTCAGGAAGAGACCCAGTACTTC
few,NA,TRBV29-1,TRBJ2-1,CSSLFGNEQFF,TGCAGCTCATTGTTCGGCAATGAGCAGTTCTTC
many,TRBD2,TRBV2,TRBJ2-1,CASSGSSGSFNEQFF,TGTGCCAGCAGTGGTTCTAGCGGGAGTTTCAATGAGCAGTTCTTC
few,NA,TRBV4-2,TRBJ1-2,CASSRPDSAGYGYTF,TGTGCCAGCAGCCGGCCGGACAGCGCCGGCTATGGCTACACCTTC
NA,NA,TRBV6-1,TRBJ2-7,CASAVQGRADEQYF,TGTGCCAGCGCCGTACAGGGACGCGCCGACGAGCAGTACTTC
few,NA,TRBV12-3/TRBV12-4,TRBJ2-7,CASRPTVSYEQYF,TGTGCCAGCAGACCGACAGTCTCCTACGAGCAGTACTTC
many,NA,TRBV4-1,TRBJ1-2,CASSRMTEANYGYTF,TGCGCCAGCAGCCGGATGACGGAAGCTAACTATGGCTACACCTTC
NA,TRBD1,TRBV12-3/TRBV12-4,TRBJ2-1,CASSPGYRGKGEQFF,TGTGCCAGCAGCCCCGGGTACAGGGGGAAAGGTGAGCAGTTCTTC
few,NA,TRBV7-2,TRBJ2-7,CASSLPTPHGEQYF,TGTGCCAGCAGCTTACCAACTCCGCACGGCGAGCAGTACTTC
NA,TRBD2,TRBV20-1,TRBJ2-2,CSASQRGGLANTGELFF,TGCAGTGCTTCCCAACGGGGGGGACTAGCGAACACCGGGGAGCTGTTTTTT